This T cell receptor (beta chain) was captured by sequencing in a study of blood T cell repertoires in COVID-19. Across the whole study: The analysed material was cDNA or gDNA that came from T cells, B-cell-depleted T cells, or PBMCs.

Per the authors' pipeline: Using reference gene primer amplification, nucleated cell counts were estimated. Assay: immunoSEQ multiplex PCR; the TCRdb copy retains only in-frame clones and omits some. V and J calls and clone size come straight from that table; D and trimming were deduced from the DNA. The repertoire holds 35,000 to 55,000 clones, with around 84% as singletons. This clone was seen just once. Germline CDR1 MDHEN, CDR2 SYDVKM. The CDR3 has 15 residues. V was clipped by 5 bases and J by 5 bases; unmatched bases: 7. The source of this sequence is an older woman in a cohort sampled during active COVID-19. What was sequenced was peripheral blood. V gene TRBV28 combines with J gene TRBJ2-5; 11 positions agree with TRBD2. DNA for the CDR3: TGTGCCAGCAGTCCTACTAGCGGGAGTCGGGAGACCCAGTACTTC. Its translation is CASSPTSGSRETQYF.